This is a list of T cell receptor beta chains from one sample in a study of T-cell memory formation after mild COVID-19. TCRdb itself ran the 5' RACE reads through MiXCR, one entry per CDR3 protein. The sample has around 320,000 distinct CDR3 sequences; 14% are singletons. What was sequenced was PBMCs or a T cell subset sorted from them (not recorded which). The source is a man between 18 and 29 years old who had mild COVID-19 (a few samples of this study predate the infection). Cell type and time point are not known. Each CDR3 is given with its conserved first and last residue. D genes are given only for firm matches. Where a row states a size, it is once, few, many or the class of an expanded clone; other rows omit it.

size,V,J,D,DNA,CDR3
few,TRBV2,TRBJ2-1,-,TGTGCCAGCAGGTCCTCTGTCAGGGCAGGGAACAATGAGCAGTTCTTC,CASRSSVRAGNNEQFF
-,TRBV5-1,TRBJ2-5,TRBD2,TGCGCCAGCAGCTTGGCCGGGACTAGCGGGGGGGCGGTAAAAGAGACCCAGTACTTC,CASSLAGTSGGAVKETQYF
-,TRBV21-1,TRBJ2-1,-,TGTGCCAGCAGCACGAGCCATCCAAGGTACAATGAGCAGTTCTTC,CASSTSHPRYNEQFF
-,TRBV28,TRBJ2-4,-,TGTGCCAGCAGCCCGGACTATGGGAACATTCAGTACTTC,CASSPDYGNIQYF
many,TRBV12-3/TRBV12-4,TRBJ2-3,-,TGTGCCAGCAGTCCCGGGGTGAGCACAGATACGCAGTATTTT,CASSPGVSTDTQYF
-,TRBV5-1,TRBJ1-1,-,TGCGCCAGCAGCTTGCTGGGGGGCAGATCGCAAACTGAAGCTTTCTTT,CASSLLGGRSQTEAFF
-,TRBV4-2,TRBJ1-2,-,TGTGCCAGCAGCCACCTTGAGCAAGATGGCCCCGGGTATGGCTACACCTTC,CASSHLEQDGPGYGYTF
-,TRBV6-2/TRBV6-3,TRBJ1-5,TRBD1,TGTGCCACCGCTTCTGCGACAGGGGCATCCAATCAGCCCCAGCATTTT,CATASATGASNQPQHF
few,TRBV5-8,TRBJ1-2,TRBD1,TGTGCCAGCAGCTTGGGGACAGGGGCCTATGGCTACACCTTC,CASSLGTGAYGYTF
few,TRBV4-1,TRBJ2-3,TRBD2,TGCGCCAGCAGCGACCTACCCAGGCGCCGACTAGCGGACACAGATACGCAGTATTTT,CASSDLPRRRLADTDTQYF
-,TRBV20-1,TRBJ2-5,-,TGCAGTGCTAGAGGGGCAGTCCAAGAGACCCAGTACTTC,CSARGAVQETQYF
many,TRBV4-3,TRBJ2-3,-,TGCGCCAGCAGCCAAGTGGGGGGCCCTGCAGATACGCAGTATTTT,CASSQVGGPADTQYF
many,TRBV6-2/TRBV6-3,TRBJ2-1,TRBD1,TGTGCCAGCAGGACAGGGTACAATGAGCAGTTCTTC,CASRTGYNEQFF
few,TRBV11-2,TRBJ1-5,-,TGTGCCAGCAGCTTAGATCGGAGGCAGCCCCAGCATTTT,CASSLDRRQPQHF
few,TRBV7-6,TRBJ1-5,-,TGTGCCAGCAGCTTAGCGGTGGAGCAGCCCCAGCATTTT,CASSLAVEQPQHF
-,TRBV4-1,TRBJ1-1,-,TGCGCCAGCAGCTTCGCCAGGTGGACTGAAGCTTTCTTT,CASSFARWTEAFF
few,TRBV2,TRBJ2-2,TRBD1,TGTGCCAGCAGTGGCTTGTTTCCGGGACAGGCGAACACCGGGGAGCTGTTTTTT,CASSGLFPGQANTGELFF
few,TRBV20-1,TRBJ2-5,TRBD1,TGCAGTGCTAGGTACAGGGGCGAGACCCAGTACTTC,CSARYRGETQYF
few,TRBV5-6,TRBJ2-5,-,TGTGCCAGCCAACGGAAGGAAGAGACCCAGTACTTC,CASQRKEETQYF
few,TRBV5-4,TRBJ2-3,-,-,CASSFGSGTQYF
few,TRBV5-1,TRBJ2-7,-,TGCGCCAGCAGCTTGGGACGGGGCGAGATCTACGAGCAGTACTTC,CASSLGRGEIYEQYF
-,TRBV9,TRBJ2-3,-,TGTGCCAGCAGCGTAGACGGGGTAGGAGATACGCAGTATTTT,CASSVDGVGDTQYF